The TCR beta chain under discussion was sequenced for a study of blood T cell repertoires in COVID-19. About the research overall: The United States, Italy and Spain were the sources of the acute and convalescent COVID-19 samples.

In the study's own analysis: Amplification of reference gene primers was used by the study to estimate nucleated cell counts. Generated by immunoSEQ multiplex PCR, the TCRdb table keeps only in-frame clones and is missing some. That table is the source of V, J and clone size, and D and trimming were worked out from the DNA. The repertoire holds about 180,000 clones, 80% seen once, with 5% to 8.5% in the top ten. Germline V gene lookup returns CDR1 LNHDA and CDR2 SQIVND (reference sequence). The CDR3 sequence is 14 residues long. Trimming took off 10 bases at V and 1 base at J, with 14 bases between the two ends.

The chain joins TRBV19 to TRBJ1-3; possibly TRBD1 for D (5 bases). The sample consisted of peripheral blood. The receptor comes from a man in his sixties or seventies with active or convalescent COVID-19. The CDR3 nucleotides are TGTGCCACCATTAAGGGGTATTCTGGAAACACCATATATTTT. Translated: CATIKGYSGNTIYF.